The following is a TCR beta chain sequence with its context. The entry originates in a study of blood T cell repertoires in COVID-19. Background on the study: Samples came from the United States, Italy and Spain, spanning acute and convalescent COVID-19. T cells, B-cell-depleted T cells, or PBMCs provided the cDNA or gDNA that served as material.

TCRdb's table, derived via immunoSEQ multiplex PCR, lists solely in-frame clones and lacks some. The data contain 91,000 or so clones, about 86% of them singletons. The V gene's germline CDR1 is SGHNT and CDR2 YYREEE (reference sequence). This CDR3 spans 16 amino acids. The V gene end was trimmed by 0 bases and the J gene end by 4 bases; junction bases not matched to a gene: 8. Sample: peripheral blood. The receptor's source is a woman in her fifties or sixties in a cohort sampled during active or convalescent COVID-19. The J gene is TRBJ2-5, the V gene TRBV5-4; TRBD2 matches 8 bases. In nucleotides, the CDR3 is TGTGCCAGCAGCTTGGGAGGTAGCGGGGTTGGAGAGACCCAGTACTTC. This encodes CASSLGGSGVGETQYF.